Sequencing of this T cell receptor (beta chain) was carried out in a study of cytomegalovirus exposure and HLA in healthy donors. Study information: The approximately 670 first-cohort repertoires and the 95 to 150 validation repertoires shared the same platform, a later analysis reported.

CDR3 length equals 15 residues. Germline loops: CDR1 SGHNT, CDR2 YYREEE (reference sequence). V gave up 4 bases and J gave up 3 bases; unmatched junction bases: 7. As regards this clone: Its specificity is unknown.

Here immunoSEQ multiplex PCR was the method, and the copy in TCRdb shows in-frame clones only, minus some. The sample lists around 170,000 clones; more than 70% were seen once. Study observations and caveats: Within the 90 to 150 validation repertoires, first-cohort TCR clusters tended to co-occur, according to a later analysis. There were around 160 TCR beta chains listed as cytomegalovirus-associated. The CMV antigen specificity of a few CMV-associated chains was confirmed through in vitro analysis.

This rearrangement joins TRBV5-4 to TRBJ2-7; the match to TRBD2 covers 10 bases. Specimen: PBMCs. The clonotype comes from a young man in good health and CMV-seronegative. The CDR3 here is CASSAPGTSDYEQYF. The CDR3 coding sequence is TGTGCCAGCAGCGCCCCCGGGACTAGCGACTACGAGCAGTACTTC.